Listed below are T cell receptor beta chains from one sample, sequenced in a study of cytomegalovirus exposure and HLA in healthy donors. Profiling relied on immunoSEQ multiplex PCR, and the TCRdb table lists in-frame clones only, not all of them. The data contain more than 120,000 clones, about nine tenths of them singletons. Sample: PBMCs. These receptor sequences come from a man aged 18 to 30 in good health and CMV-seropositive. Each CDR3 is given with its conserved first and last residue. Each record gives: D gene, J gene, V gene, clone size, CDR3 protein, CDR3 DNA. A D gene is named only where the DNA matches it firmly. Rows give clone size only sometimes, using once, few, many, or a class for an expanded clone.

d_call: TRBD2; j_call: TRBJ2-7; v_call: TRBV9; clone_size: -; cdr3_aa: CASSPIMGGGDEQYF; cdr3_nt: TGTGCCAGCAGTCCAATAATGGGTGGGGGGGACGAGCAGTACTTC
d_call: TRBD1; j_call: TRBJ1-1; v_call: TRBV27; clone_size: -; cdr3_aa: CASSFSAGQEAFF; cdr3_nt: TGTGCCAGCAGTTTTAGTGCGGGACAGGAAGCTTTCTTT
d_call: -; j_call: TRBJ1-1; v_call: TRBV5-3; clone_size: once; cdr3_aa: CARSILQGKNTEAFF; cdr3_nt: TGTGCCAGAAGCATACTACAGGGAAAGAACACTGAAGCTTTCTTT
d_call: -; j_call: TRBJ2-3; v_call: TRBV11-2; clone_size: once; cdr3_aa: CASSLGRDFADTQYF; cdr3_nt: TGTGCCAGCAGCTTAGGGCGCGACTTCGCAGATACGCAGTATTTT
d_call: -; j_call: TRBJ2-3; v_call: TRBV10-3; clone_size: -; cdr3_aa: CAISESPQVSTDTQYF; cdr3_nt: TGTGCCATCAGTGAGTCGCCGCAGGTTAGCACAGATACGCAGTATTTT
d_call: TRBD2; j_call: TRBJ2-7; v_call: TRBV6-1; clone_size: -; cdr3_aa: CASSESGRGDEQYF; cdr3_nt: TGTGCCAGCAGTGAGAGTGGGAGGGGAGACGAGCAGTACTTC
d_call: -; j_call: TRBJ2-5; v_call: TRBV11-2; clone_size: -; cdr3_aa: CASSLGSGSETQYF; cdr3_nt: TGTGCCAGCAGCTTAGGTTCGGGGTCGGAGACCCAGTACTTC
d_call: -; j_call: TRBJ1-5; v_call: TRBV27; clone_size: -; cdr3_aa: CASSSRQASQPQHF; cdr3_nt: TGTGCCAGCAGTTCCCGACAGGCTAGTCAGCCCCAGCATTTT
d_call: TRBD1; j_call: TRBJ2-3; v_call: TRBV5-1; clone_size: -; cdr3_aa: CASSPPRQGSGTDTQYF; cdr3_nt: TGCGCCAGCAGCCCGCCCCGACAGGGGTCGGGCACAGATACGCAGTATTTT
d_call: TRBD1; j_call: TRBJ1-4; v_call: TRBV2; clone_size: -; cdr3_aa: CASNRDRNEKLFF; cdr3_nt: TGTGCCAGCAACCGGGACAGAAATGAAAAACTGTTTTTT
d_call: -; j_call: TRBJ2-1; v_call: TRBV7-9; clone_size: -; cdr3_aa: CASSPWASVRDEQFF; cdr3_nt: TGTGCCAGCAGCCCTTGGGCTAGCGTTAGGGATGAGCAGTTCTTC
d_call: TRBD2; j_call: TRBJ2-3; v_call: TRBV18; clone_size: once; cdr3_aa: CASSSLLGLEDTQYF; cdr3_nt: TGTGCCAGCTCATCCCTCTTAGGACTAGAAGATACGCAGTATTTT
d_call: TRBD1; j_call: TRBJ2-2; v_call: TRBV5-1; clone_size: few; cdr3_aa: CASSPGGNTGELFF; cdr3_nt: TGCGCCAGCAGCCCAGGGGGCAATACCGGGGAGCTGTTTTTT
d_call: -; j_call: TRBJ2-7; v_call: TRBV25-1; clone_size: few; cdr3_aa: CASRAPNEQYF; cdr3_nt: TGTGCCAGCAGAGCTCCGAACGAGCAGTACTTC
d_call: TRBD1; j_call: TRBJ2-7; v_call: TRBV25-1; clone_size: few; cdr3_aa: CASRGQEDEQYF; cdr3_nt: TGTGCCAGCAGAGGACAGGAGGACGAGCAGTACTTC
d_call: TRBD1; j_call: TRBJ1-6; v_call: TRBV28; clone_size: -; cdr3_aa: CASSSRQGNSPLHF; cdr3_nt: TGTGCCAGCAGCTCGCGACAGGGGAATTCACCCCTCCACTTT
d_call: TRBD1; j_call: TRBJ2-5; v_call: TRBV28; clone_size: once; cdr3_aa: CASSFLGTAKETQYF; cdr3_nt: TGTGCCAGCAGTTTCCTTGGGACAGCCAAAGAGACCCAGTACTTC
d_call: -; j_call: TRBJ2-7; v_call: TRBV4-1; clone_size: once; cdr3_aa: CASGTGYEQYF; cdr3_nt: TGCGCCAGCGGAACAGGGTACGAGCAGTACTTC
d_call: TRBD1; j_call: TRBJ2-3; v_call: TRBV6-1; clone_size: -; cdr3_aa: CASSEHGQGLGYF; cdr3_nt: TGTGCCAGCAGTGAACATGGACAGGGGTTAGGGTATTTT
d_call: -; j_call: TRBJ2-3; v_call: TRBV7-3; clone_size: once; cdr3_aa: CASSEQGDTQYF; cdr3_nt: TGTGCCAGCAGCGAACAGGGAGATACGCAGTATTTT
d_call: TRBD1; j_call: TRBJ1-2; v_call: TRBV29-1; clone_size: many; cdr3_aa: CSAREQGNYGYTF; cdr3_nt: TGCAGCGCCAGAGAACAGGGGAACTATGGCTACACCTTC
d_call: -; j_call: TRBJ1-1; v_call: TRBV11-2; clone_size: -; cdr3_aa: CASSFITEAFF; cdr3_nt: TGTGCCAGCAGCTTTATCACTGAAGCTTTCTTT
d_call: -; j_call: TRBJ1-2; v_call: TRBV28; clone_size: -; cdr3_aa: CASSLRGSLSHTF; cdr3_nt: TGTGCCAGCAGTCTAAGGGGGTCCTTAAGCCACACCTTC
d_call: TRBD1; j_call: TRBJ1-5; v_call: TRBV28; clone_size: -; cdr3_aa: CASIPGQGRVQPQHF; cdr3_nt: TGTGCCAGCATCCCGGGACAGGGGAGGGTTCAGCCCCAGCATTTT
d_call: -; j_call: TRBJ2-7; v_call: TRBV11-2; clone_size: once; cdr3_aa: CASRSLRGRHEQYF; cdr3_nt: TGTGCCAGCAGATCACTCAGAGGTCGGCACGAGCAGTACTTC
d_call: -; j_call: TRBJ2-2; v_call: TRBV15; clone_size: once; cdr3_aa: CATRTRNTGELFF; cdr3_nt: TGTGCCACCCGAACTAGGAACACCGGGGAGCTGTTTTTT